These T cell receptor beta chains were read from a single sample in a study of blood T cell repertoires in COVID-19. The method was immunoSEQ multiplex PCR; TCRdb's version includes in-frame clones alone and lacks a portion of them. The sample yields 150,000 to 200,000 clones, around four fifths seen once. Sequencing was carried out using peripheral blood. All receptors come from a man between 60 and 70 years old with COVID-19, enrolled during active disease. The CDR3 runs from the conserved cysteine through the conserved F or W. D genes are given only for firm matches. Rows give clone size only sometimes, using once, few, many, or a class for an expanded clone.

>NA|TRBV19|TRBJ2-3|NA
CASSMMGLGDTQYF
TGTGCCAGTAGTATGATGGGGCTTGGAGATACGCAGTATTTT
>NA|TRBV7-2|TRBJ1-1|NA
CASSLVGGRGEAFF
TGTGCCAGCAGCTTAGTGGGAGGGCGGGGTGAAGCTTTCTTT
>NA|TRBV6-5|TRBJ1-1|NA
CASSIGQPRNTEAFF
TGTGCCAGCAGCATCGGACAGCCAAGGAACACTGAAGCTTTCTTT
>TRBD1|TRBV28|TRBJ1-5|NA
CASSSLQGGSSQPQHF
TGTGCCAGCAGTTCCCTGCAGGGGGGATCAAGTCAGCCCCAGCATTTT
>NA|TRBV14|TRBJ2-2|NA
CASSPQQGLVSGELFF
TGTGCCAGCAGCCCCCAGCAGGGGCTTGTTTCCGGGGAGCTGTTTTTT
>NA|TRBV12-5|TRBJ1-2|NA
CASGTGPGGGYTF
TGTGCTAGTGGTACGGGACCCGGGGGTGGCTACACCTTC
>TRBD2|TRBV7-2|TRBJ2-7|NA
CASSNRLAGPYEQYF
TGTGCCAGCAGCAACAGACTAGCGGGCCCCTACGAGCAGTACTTC
>TRBD1|TRBV6-5|TRBJ2-7|NA
CASRLGQGGYYEQYF
TGTGCCAGCAGACTGGGACAGGGGGGCTACTACGAGCAGTACTTC
>NA|TRBV5-1|TRBJ2-1|NA
CASSLASRSYNEQFF
TGCGCCAGCAGCTTAGCATCCCGCTCCTACAATGAGCAGTTCTTC
>TRBD1|TRBV10-3|TRBJ1-1|NA
CAISGGTGAMNTEAFF
TGTGCCATCAGTGGGGGGACAGGGGCCATGAACACTGAAGCTTTCTTT
>TRBD1|TRBV27|TRBJ1-5|NA
CASSSGQVSNQPQHF
TGTGCCAGCAGTTCGGGACAGGTTAGCAATCAGCCCCAGCATTTT
>NA|TRBV11-2|TRBJ1-6|NA
CASSFAPRAAAQGSPLHF
TGTGCCAGCAGCTTCGCCCCGAGGGCCGCGGCTCAGGGGTCACCCCTCCACTTT
>TRBD2|TRBV9|TRBJ2-3|once
CASSVGSRGRPPRNTQYF
TGTGCCAGCAGCGTAGGATCTCGCGGGAGGCCGCCTAGGAATACGCAGTATTTT
>NA|TRBV5-1|TRBJ2-5|NA
CASSSGTNQETQYF
TGCGCCAGCAGTTCCGGGACAAACCAAGAGACCCAGTACTTC
>TRBD1|TRBV7-2|TRBJ1-5|few
CASSSTGGGNQPQHF
TGTGCCAGCAGCTCGACAGGGGGGGGGAATCAGCCCCAGCATTTT
>TRBD1|TRBV5-8|TRBJ1-2|NA
CASSPGTGGWDGYTF
TGTGCCAGCAGCCCAGGGACAGGGGGCTGGGATGGCTACACCTTC
>TRBD1|TRBV5-4|TRBJ1-6|NA
CASSASGTGLPLHF
TGTGCCAGCAGCGCGTCTGGGACAGGGCTTCCCCTCCACTTT
>NA|TRBV18|TRBJ1-1|NA
CASSPSSGNTEAFF
TGTGCCAGCTCACCGTCATCGGGGAACACTGAAGCTTTCTTT